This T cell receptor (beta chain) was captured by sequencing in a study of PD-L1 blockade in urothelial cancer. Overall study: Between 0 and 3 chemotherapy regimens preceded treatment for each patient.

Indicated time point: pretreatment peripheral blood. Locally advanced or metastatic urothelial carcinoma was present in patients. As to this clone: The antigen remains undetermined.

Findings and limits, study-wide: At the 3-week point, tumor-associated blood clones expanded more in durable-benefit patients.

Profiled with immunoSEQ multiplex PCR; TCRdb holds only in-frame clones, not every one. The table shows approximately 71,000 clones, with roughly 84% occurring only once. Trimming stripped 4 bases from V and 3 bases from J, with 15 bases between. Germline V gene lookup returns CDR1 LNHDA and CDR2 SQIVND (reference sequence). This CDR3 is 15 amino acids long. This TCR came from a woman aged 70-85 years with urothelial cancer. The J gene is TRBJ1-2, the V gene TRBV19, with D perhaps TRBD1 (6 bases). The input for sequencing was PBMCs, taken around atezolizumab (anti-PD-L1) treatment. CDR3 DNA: TGTGCCAGTAGTACGCAGGGGCTTCAGGACTATGGCTACACCTTC. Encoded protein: CASSTQGLQDYGYTF.